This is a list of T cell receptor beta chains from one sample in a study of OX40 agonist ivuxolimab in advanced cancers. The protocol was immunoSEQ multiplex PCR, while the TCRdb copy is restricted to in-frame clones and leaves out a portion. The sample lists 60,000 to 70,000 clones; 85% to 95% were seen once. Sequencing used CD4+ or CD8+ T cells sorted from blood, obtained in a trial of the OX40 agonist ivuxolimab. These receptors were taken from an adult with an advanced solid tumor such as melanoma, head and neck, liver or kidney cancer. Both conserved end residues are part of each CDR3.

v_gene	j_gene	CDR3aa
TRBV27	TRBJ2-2	CASSPTMPGELFF
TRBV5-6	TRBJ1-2	CASSLGQGLDGYTF
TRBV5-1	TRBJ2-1	CASSDSETRAYNEQFF
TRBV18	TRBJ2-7	CASSPPRSYEQYF
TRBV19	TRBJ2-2	CASSLGREAPGELFF
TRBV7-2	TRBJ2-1	CASSLGSTSVNEQFF
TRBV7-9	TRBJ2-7	CASSPRDSLGFEQYF
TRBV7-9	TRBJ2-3	CASSLGAYSPTDTQYF
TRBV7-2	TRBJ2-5	CASSSWTRGGPGTQYF
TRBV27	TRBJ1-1	CASSLSQGGTEAFF
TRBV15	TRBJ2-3	CATSSRSGRAIDTQYF
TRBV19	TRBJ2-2	CASRVRHMTSGRRTGELFF
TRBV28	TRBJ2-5	CASSQQGIRETQYF
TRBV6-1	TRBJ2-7	CASSEVQGAYEQYF
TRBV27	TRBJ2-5	CASSPPGGGGAEETQYF
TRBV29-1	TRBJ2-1	CSVEGTGTYNEQFF
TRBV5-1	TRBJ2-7	CASSLWGESGSYEQYF
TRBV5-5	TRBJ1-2	CASSLGQGAGGYTF
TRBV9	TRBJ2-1	CASSVGDNEQFF
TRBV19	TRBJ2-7	CASSRSRDSYEQYF
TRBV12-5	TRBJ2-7	CASGLDRTYEQYF
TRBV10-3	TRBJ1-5	CAISDEGGDQPQHF
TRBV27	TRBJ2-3	CASSPTPGRGRDTQYF
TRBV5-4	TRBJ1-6	CASSWGRSPLHF
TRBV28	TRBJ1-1	CASSSRGLGTEAFF
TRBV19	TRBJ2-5	CASSIGAGVETQYF